The rows below give T cell receptor beta chains drawn from one sample of a study of T cell responses to AZD1222 COVID-19 vaccine. The data were produced by immunoSEQ multiplex PCR, yet TCRdb's version contains in-frame clones alone and is incomplete. Here the sample spans 100,000 to 150,000 clones, 89% being singletons. Sequenced material: peripheral blood, taken on day 0 of AZD1222 vaccination. These TCRs come from an adult in good health. CDR3s include the opening cysteine and the closing phenylalanine or tryptophan. Fields, in order: V gene, J gene, CDR3 protein.

TRBV19,TRBJ1-1,CASSIDLQGGAPTEAFF
TRBV9,TRBJ1-6,CASSATVVGSPLHF
TRBV18,TRBJ2-7,CASSPGTDTYEQYF
TRBV7-2,TRBJ2-7,CASSFGRKIEQYF
TRBV6-5,TRBJ1-1,CATREGYLNTEAFF
TRBV5-1,TRBJ2-7,CASSLAADTYEQYF
TRBV30,TRBJ2-7,CAWRSAGGVPYEQYF
TRBV28,TRBJ2-7,CASSSSGTGYEQYF
TRBV9,TRBJ2-1,CASSFSRTSGRNEQFF
TRBV18,TRBJ1-5,CASSPSKLESPQGFQHF
TRBV4-1,TRBJ2-2,CASSQVRTGNTGELFF
TRBV19,TRBJ2-7,CASSLTDRSSYEQYF
TRBV27,TRBJ2-7,CASSLHRGIRNSYEQYF
TRBV9,TRBJ2-2,CASSVEGAGELFF
TRBV28,TRBJ2-7,CASSLFLAGEQYF
TRBV12-3/TRBV12-4,TRBJ1-2,CASSPRQNYGYTF
TRBV6-5,TRBJ2-5,CASALVAGEEETQYF
TRBV27,TRBJ1-2,CASSLRAEPIYGYTF
TRBV4-2,TRBJ1-2,CASSQARDYYGYTF
TRBV18,TRBJ1-2,CASSLRDADFYGYTF
TRBV5-4,TRBJ1-2,CASSRQVANYGYTF
TRBV9,TRBJ2-3,CASSRGKNIDTQYF
TRBV4-1,TRBJ2-2,CASRGGTGPNTGELFF
TRBV28,TRBJ1-1,CASSLPTRQVTEAFF
TRBV10-3,TRBJ1-1,CAISESAGRATEAFF
TRBV5-8,TRBJ1-4,CASSLGLGGEKLFF
TRBV9,TRBJ2-3,CASSFSRGTDTQYF
TRBV7-8,TRBJ1-5,CASSRTGYNQPQHF
TRBV6-1,TRBJ2-7,CASSDQGAHARSYEQYF
TRBV6-4,TRBJ2-1,CASSDSGGVTYNEQFF
TRBV18,TRBJ2-3,CASSPNPGTGGGDTQYF
TRBV6-2/TRBV6-3,TRBJ2-1,CASSYGGPGGHEQFF
TRBV28,TRBJ1-5,CASKPPGQLQNQPQHF
TRBV27,TRBJ2-7,CASSLGRPGQGPEQYF
TRBV18,TRBJ2-3,CASSRSSGGRGASDTQYF
TRBV10-3,TRBJ2-7,CAISEIVAHSYEQYF
TRBV14,TRBJ1-1,CASSRQPNTEAFF
TRBV2,TRBJ1-1,CASSERQGDTEAFF
TRBV24-1,TRBJ1-1,CATSGRDVTEAFF
TRBV2,TRBJ1-4,CASSAPFSRAEKLFF
TRBV18,TRBJ1-2,CASSQGEFGGYTF
TRBV25-1,TRBJ1-1,CASRGTEAFF
TRBV2,TRBJ2-2,CASMAGGNTGELFF
TRBV28,TRBJ2-1,CASSFVSGGEQFF
TRBV11-3,TRBJ2-1,CASSPWDLGEQFF